The TCR beta chain under discussion was sequenced for a study of cytomegalovirus exposure and HLA in healthy donors. Study context: Unique TCRs from HLA-typed donors, 75 million to 100 million of them, were held in an early data release. Most donors, about 77% of 398 genotyped, fell in the Caucasian-associated ancestry cluster. The study, taken as a whole, reports: Later analysis demonstrated an association between a missense DCLRE1C variant and TCR beta V- and J-gene trimming. Testing in vitro showed a few CMV-associated chains specific for CMV antigens.

The PCR used 60 Vbeta and 13 Jbeta primers. Generated by immunoSEQ multiplex PCR, the TCRdb table keeps only in-frame clones and is missing some. The table has some 180,000 clones, over 80% seen once. Trimming removed 2 bases from V and 8 bases from J, with 13 bases in between. The CDR3 extends over 14 amino acids. Looked up from germline, CDR1 is MNHNY and CDR2 is SVGAGI (reference sequence). As concerns this clone: Its target is not known. Additional DNA sequences in this sample encode the identical CDR3.

Sample: PBMCs. This sequence joins TRBV6-6 and TRBJ2-4; a weak D match, TRBD1 (5 bases). The clonotype comes from a male donor in good health and CMV-seronegative. The CDR3 DNA sequence: TGTGCCAGCAGTTACGGGCAGGGCGGAGACATTCAGTACTTC. Residues: CASSYGQGGDIQYF.